One sample yielded the 5 T cell receptor beta chains listed below, sequenced in a study of regulatory T cells in long-lasting Graves disease (dated by TCRdb to about 2021). Library preparation was by multiplex PCR. TCRdb lists the instrument as Illumina HiSeq 4000. iRepertoire HTBI primers and Arm-PCR amplification of CDR3 regions were used to construct TCR beta libraries. TCRdb reanalyzed the raw reads on its own, using fastp at Q25 for trimming and MiXCR for clone calling, and kept in-frame beta chains. Identical CDR3 protein sequences are pooled into one entry, listed with their most common genes and DNA. For this sample the table gives around 430,000 distinct CDR3 sequences, of which less than 25% were detected only once. Of the sample, around 13% is held by the ten largest clones. According to the study, the label for this sample's time point signals: persistent/refractory GD, antithyroid drugs over 5 years with positive TRAb. RNA was extracted from PBMCs in TRIzol for both TCR sequencing and RNA sequencing.

Sequenced here: peripheral blood mononuclear cells (PBMCs), sampled when the disease was refractory, from a patient treated with antithyroid drugs. These receptor sequences come from a female donor with Graves disease.

In this sample, this clonotype turned up many times. The CDR3 bases are TGTGCCACCAGTGGGGGAAAGGAGACCCAGTACTTC. Amino acid sequence: CATSGGKETQYF. The chain carries TRBV24-1 and TRBJ2-5; D gene uncertain. The germline V gene has CDR1 KGHDR and CDR2 SFDVKD. This CDR3 region has 12 residues. Trimming pared 5 bases from V and 5 bases from J, leaving 8 bases between.

This clonotype was detected ten times or more. V is TRBV7-2 and J is TRBJ1-2, with 10 bases matching TRBD1. This CDR3 has 16 amino acids. V was pared by 5 bases and J by 4 bases, with 10 bases of the junction left unmatched. Per germline, CDR1 SGHTA and CDR2 FQGNSA. CDR3 loop: CASSLGGTGEVYGYTF. The DNA for the CDR3 is TGTGCCAGCAGCCTAGGCGGGACAGGGGAAGTCTATGGCTACACCTTC.

Notes on this clonotype: Germline and junction disagree at one end, which may indicate a read error. This chain uses TRBV29-1 with TRBJ2-5; the D gene is possibly TRBD1 (6 bases). The germline V gene has CDR1 SQVTM and CDR2 ANQGSEA. The CDR3 totals 13 residues. The DNA of the CDR3 is TGCAGCGTTGCTGAGACAGGCGGAGAGACCCAGCACTTC. It yields the protein CSVAETGGETQHF.

The chain carries TRBV7-9 and TRBJ2-2; D remains unclear. V lost 7 bases to trimming and J lost 5 bases, with 8 bases between them. Germline-derived CDR1 and CDR2 are SEHNR and FQNEAQ (reference sequence). The CDR3 has 12 amino acids. CDR3 DNA: TGTGCCAGCAACGCCGGGACCGGGGAGCTGTTTTTT. It is translated as CASNAGTGELFF.

This clonotype was seen ten or more times. The chain couples TRBV15 to TRBJ2-5; D is perhaps TRBD1 or TRBD2 (5 bases each). V was pared by 6 bases and J by 2 bases, with 16 bases between. Per germline, CDR1 LNHNV and CDR2 YYDKDF (reference sequence). The CDR3 spans 15 residues. This chain's CDR3 is CATSPGTTGQETQYF. CDR3 DNA sequence: TGTGCCACCAGTCCCGGGACGACGGGGCAAGAGACCCAGTACTTC. The full variable domain, with the rest looked up from reference TRBV15 and TRBJ2-5, is DAMVIQNPRYQVTQFGKPVTLSCSQTLNHNVMYWYQQKSSQAPKLLFHYYDKDFNNEADTPDNFQSRRPNTSFCFLDIRSPGLGDTAMYLCATSPGTTGQETQYFGPGTRLLVL.